This T cell receptor beta chain was identified during a study of long-term antiretroviral therapy in people with HIV. Study conclusions and caveats: Clonal populations expanded prior to ART predominated within the repertoire at all time points. Gathering of blood took place between about 2003 and 2017, possibly under older ART regimens.

The V segment lost 6 bases and the J segment 2 bases; nucleotides outside the gene matches: 5. CDR3 size: 13 residues. Germline CDR1 is SGHRS and CDR2 is YFSETQ. At the survey level, the v3.0 immunoSEQ assay was run. Repertoires were generated with immunoSEQ multiplex PCR, while TCRdb's copy carries only in-frame clones and drops some. The top ten hold about 4.4% of the sample, which has about 24,000 clones, about 80% seen once. Worth noting for this clone: What it recognizes is unknown.

The V gene is TRBV5-1, the J gene TRBJ2-7, with 7 bases aligning to TRBD1. The sample here was unsorted PBMCs, taken about 5.7 years after starting antiretroviral therapy. The receptor was derived from a man aged 25-45 years with HIV. The CDR3 sequence is CASKQGLTYEQYF. CDR3 DNA: TGCGCCAGCAAACAGGGGCTCACCTACGAGCAGTACTTC.